Below, one TCR beta chain is given with its context. The source of the sample is a study of cytomegalovirus exposure and HLA in healthy donors. This CDR3 has 15 amino acids. V lost 4 bases and J lost 2; bases outside the gene matches: 4. Looked up from germline, CDR1 is MGHRA and CDR2 is YSYEKL. Use of 60 Vbeta and 13 Jbeta primers characterized the PCR. Sequencing was performed with immunoSEQ multiplex PCR; in TCRdb, only in-frame clones are kept and a portion is missing. The table includes around 100,000 clones, around 61% detected once. The specimen sequenced was PBMCs. This sequence was found in a woman in her forties or fifties in good health and CMV-seronegative. The chain links TRBV4-1 to TRBJ2-5; 10 bases match TRBD2. CDR3 nucleotide sequence: TGCGCCAGCAGCCGGCCTAGCGGGGGTCAAGAGACCCAGTACTTC. Protein: CASSRPSGGQETQYF.